This note documents a single T cell receptor (beta chain) sequence. The data derive from a study of shared T cell receptors in the human thymus. The table came from immunoSEQ multiplex PCR; TCRdb's copy has only in-frame clones and leaves some out. The data hold about 380,000 clones, with approximately 95% observed a single time. Germline V CDR1 and CDR2: MRHNA, SNTAGT. This CDR3 contains 14 residues. V was pared by 6 bases and J by 2 bases, with 10 bases between. Specimen: thymocytes. The chain recombines TRBV6-4 with TRBJ2-2; TRBD1 might be the D (5 bases). This sequence originates from a human donor. The CDR3 protein is CASRGENNTGELFF. The CDR3 nucleotides read TGTGCCAGCAGAGGGGAAAATAACACCGGGGAGCTGTTTTTT.